This TCR beta chain was sequenced in a study of CD8 T cells in ankylosing spondylitis. Broader study findings: Typical of ankylosing spondylitis blood, it appeared, was a TCR beta motif of several highly homologous variants. Within matched ankylosing spondylitis synovial fluid, disease-linked clones were reportedly significantly enriched.

Germline CDR1 MNHEY, CDR2 SVGAGI. The CDR3 has 16 residues. The ends were cut back, 4 bases at V and 5 bases at J, with 18 bases in the middle. As to this clonotype: Its antigen is not known.

TCRdb reanalysed the 5' RACE reads using MiXCR and keeps one entry per CDR3 protein. The top ten clones hold around 17% of a sample with about 390,000 distinct CDR3 sequences, about 22% of them seen once. The receptor was isolated from a male donor with ankylosing spondylitis. The chain uses TRBV6-5 and TRBJ2-4; D is unclear. The sequenced material came from blood, either unsorted or a sorted T cell fraction (not recorded which). CDR3 amino acids: CASSSPGGPSQNIQYF. The CDR3 DNA reads as TGTGCCAGCAGTTCCCCCGGTGGTCCGAGCCAAAACATTCAGTACTTC.